These T cell receptor beta chains were read from a single sample in a study of T cells in Graves' hyperthyroidism and ophthalmopathy. TCRdb reprocessed the multiplex PCR reads with MiXCR, giving one entry per CDR3 protein. The sample lists 200,000 to 250,000 distinct CDR3 sequences, about 17% occurring once. Sequenced input: blood. The receptors were gathered from a woman aged 18-29 years with Graves' ophthalmopathy. Both conserved end residues are part of each CDR3. Each record gives: V gene, CDR3 length, J gene, clone size, D gene, CDR3 DNA, CDR3 protein. D genes are given only for firm matches. Only some rows state a clone size, as once, few, many or a class for expanded clones.

>TRBV11-2|16|TRBJ2-7|many|-
TGTGCCAGCAGCTTATTGTCTCGGCAGGCGCCCTACGAGCAGTACTTC
CASSLLSRQAPYEQYF
>TRBV28|18|TRBJ2-5|few|TRBD2
TGTGCCAGCACCCCGGGGACTAGCCCGGTTGTTGGTGACGAGACCCAGTACTTC
CASTPGTSPVVGDETQYF
>TRBV10-3|15|TRBJ2-7|many|TRBD1
TGTGCCATCAGTGAGTTGACAGGGGCTAGCTACGAGCAGTACTTC
CAISELTGASYEQYF
>TRBV6-6|11|TRBJ2-7|many|-
TGTGCCAGCAGTTACTCGAGGGTAGAGTACTTC
CASSYSRVEYF
>TRBV9|15|TRBJ1-4|many|TRBD1
TGTGCCAGCAGCGCGGGGGGGACAGGTGGGGAAAAACTGTTTTTT
CASSAGGTGGEKLFF
>TRBV6-2/TRBV6-3|13|TRBJ2-7|many|-
TGTGCCAGCAGTTACTCGATTGCCCTCGAGCAGTACTTC
CASSYSIALEQYF
>TRBV6-1|15|TRBJ1-1|many|-
TGTGCCAGCAGCGGAGACATTCCCCTGAACACTGAAGCTTTCTTT
CASSGDIPLNTEAFF
>TRBV9|13|TRBJ2-7|many|-
TGTGCCAGCAGTGCGGGAACCTCTTCCGAGCAGTACTTC
CASSAGTSSEQYF
>TRBV7-9|11|TRBJ1-1|many|-
TGTGCCAGCACCATGGACACTGAAGCTTTCTTT
CASTMDTEAFF
>TRBV18|14|TRBJ1-6|many|-
TGTGCCAGCTCACCCTCGGGTTTGGATTCACCCCTCCACTTT
CASSPSGLDSPLHF
>TRBV20-1|16|TRBJ2-3|-|TRBD2
TGCAGTGCTAATCTACTTAGCGGGAGTTCAGTAGATACGCAGTATTTT
CSANLLSGSSVDTQYF
>TRBV20-1|15|TRBJ2-3|-|-
TGCAGTGCTAGAGATAGAGGGGGGGCTGTAGATACGCAGTATTTT
CSARDRGGAVDTQYF
>TRBV20-1|17|TRBJ1-2|many|-
TGCAGTGCTAGAGCGTTCGGAGCATACAACTTTAACTATGGCTACACCTTC
CSARAFGAYNFNYGYTF
>TRBV28|14|TRBJ1-1|few|-
TGTGCCAGCAGCATCGGGCTAAAGGGCACTGAAGCTTTCTTT
CASSIGLKGTEAFF
>TRBV13|15|TRBJ1-2|large|-
TGTGCCAGCAGCCCCAGTATGGGGGCGAAGGGTGGCTACACCTTC
CASSPSMGAKGGYTF
>TRBV28|13|TRBJ1-2|-|-
TGTGCCAGCAGTTTAATCAGGGGCTATGGCTACACCTTC
CASSLIRGYGYTF
>TRBV7-9|16|TRBJ1-2|many|TRBD1
TGTGCCAGCAGCGACCAATTCAGGGGGCTTGACAATGGCTACACCTTC
CASSDQFRGLDNGYTF
>TRBV3-2|17|TRBJ1-1|-|-
TGTGCCAGCAGCCAAGTCGGGACAGGGGGCTGGCACACTGAAGCTTTCTTT
CASSQVGTGGWHTEAFF
>TRBV4-1|13|TRBJ2-7|many|-
TGCGCCAGCAGCTCCGGGACATCCTACGAGCAGTACTTC
CASSSGTSYEQYF
>TRBV7-9|16|TRBJ2-1|many|-
TGTGCCAGCAGCTTTCCCGACTGGAGCTCCTACAATGAGCAGTTCTTC
CASSFPDWSSYNEQFF
>TRBV10-2|12|TRBJ2-1|few|TRBD1
TGCGCCAGGACAGGGGGTCACAATGAGCAGTTCTTC
CARTGGHNEQFF
>TRBV11-1|17|TRBJ2-7|many|TRBD1
TGTGCCAGCAGCTTAGCCGGGACAGGGACTGGCCGCTACGAGCAGTACTTC
CASSLAGTGTGRYEQYF
>TRBV27|16|TRBJ1-1|-|TRBD1
TGTGCCAGCAGACTCGGACAGGGGGCTATGAACACTGAAGCTTTCTTT
CASRLGQGAMNTEAFF
>TRBV19|16|TRBJ2-1|many|TRBD1
TGTGCCAGTAGTTCCCCCGGGACAGGGCTCAACAATGAGCAGTTCTTC
CASSSPGTGLNNEQFF
>TRBV18|13|TRBJ1-5|many|-
TGTGCCAGCTCGGAACGCAGGGAGGAGCCCCAGCATTTT
CASSERREEPQHF
>TRBV18|13|TRBJ2-2|many|-
TGTGCCAGCACAGGACAGAACACCGGGGAGCTGTTTTTT
CASTGQNTGELFF
>TRBV14|12|TRBJ2-7|-|-
TGTGCCAGCAGCTTTCACTCAGGGGTGCAGTACTTC
CASSFHSGVQYF
>TRBV2|14|TRBJ1-2|once|-
TGTGCCAGCGGCGAGAGGAAGGGAGGGTATGGCTACACCTTC
CASGERKGGYGYTF
>TRBV5-8|16|TRBJ2-7|few|-
TGTGCCAGCAGCACGGGGGACCAAGACAGGGCCTACGAGCAGTACTTC
CASSTGDQDRAYEQYF
>TRBV5-1|13|TRBJ2-1|many|TRBD2
TGCGCCAGCAGCCGGGAGGGGGACAATGAGCAGTTCTTC
CASSREGDNEQFF
>TRBV28|13|TRBJ2-1|many|-
TGTGCCAGCAGTTTATTGGCCTCCAATGAGCAGTTCTTC
CASSLLASNEQFF
>TRBV6-2/TRBV6-3|15|TRBJ2-7|many|TRBD2
TGTGCCAGCAGCAACTCCGGGACTAGACGCTACGAGCAGTACTTC
CASSNSGTRRYEQYF
>TRBV7-3|16|TRBJ2-3|many|-
TGTGCCAGCAGCCCTGACCAGGCACAAGGCACAGATACGCAGTATTTT
CASSPDQAQGTDTQYF
>TRBV24-1|16|TRBJ2-1|many|TRBD2
TGTGCCACCAGTGATTATAGCGGGAGGGCCCTCTATGAGCAGTTCTTC
CATSDYSGRALYEQFF
>TRBV28|13|TRBJ1-1|-|-
TGTGCCAGCAGCTGGCGGGACACGGCTCAAGCTTTCTTT
CASSWRDTAQAFF
>TRBV7-9|16|TRBJ2-1|many|-
TGTGCCAGCAGCCGACCCCCGGGACTGGAGTCCGGTGAGCAGTTCTTC
CASSRPPGLESGEQFF
>TRBV6-2/TRBV6-3|16|TRBJ2-2|many|TRBD2
TGTGCCAGCAGTTACCGGGCTAGCGGGAGCTTCGGGGAGCTGTTTTTT
CASSYRASGSFGELFF
>TRBV11-2|14|TRBJ1-2|many|-
TGTGCCAGCAGCCGACCGGGACCGGTCTATGGCTACACCTTC
CASSRPGPVYGYTF
>TRBV20-1|12|TRBJ2-7|many|TRBD2
TGCAGTGCTACTTCCCTGACTAGCGGGCAGTACTTC
CSATSLTSGQYF
>TRBV10-3|13|TRBJ1-3|many|TRBD1
TGTGCCATCAGGGGGACAGCCGGAAACACCATATATTTT
CAIRGTAGNTIYF
>TRBV6-2/TRBV6-3|12|TRBJ1-1|-|TRBD1
TGTGCCAGCCGACCGGGACAGGGTGAAGCTTTCTTT
CASRPGQGEAFF
>TRBV6-1|16|TRBJ2-3|many|TRBD2
TGTGCCAGCAGTGAATCGGGGATCAGCGGGGGGGATACGCAGTATTTT
CASSESGISGGDTQYF
>TRBV7-9|15|TRBJ2-1|many|TRBD1
TGTGCCAGCAGCTCAGGGGACAGGGCCCCCAATGAGCAGTTCTTC
CASSSGDRAPNEQFF
>TRBV7-9|13|TRBJ1-2|many|-
TGTGCCAGCAGCTTATCCGGGACCTATGGCTACACCTTC
CASSLSGTYGYTF
>TRBV6-1|14|TRBJ2-7|many|-
TGTGCCAGCAGCAAACCGGGACGGACCTACGAGCAGTACTTC
CASSKPGRTYEQYF
>TRBV4-2|12|TRBJ2-2|many|-
TGTGCCAGCAGCCACTCTGAGGGGGAGCTGTTTTTT
CASSHSEGELFF
>TRBV10-2|13|TRBJ2-3|many|-
TGCGCCAGCAGTGACGGAGTTTCGGATACGCAGTATTTT
CASSDGVSDTQYF
>TRBV7-2|16|TRBJ2-7|many|TRBD1
TGTGCCAGCAGCGTTCCGAAGGGACAGGGGGCAGGGGAGCAGTACTTC
CASSVPKGQGAGEQYF
>TRBV11-3|15|TRBJ1-5|few|-
TGTGCCAGCAGCTTGGACAAATATAGCAATCAGCCCCAGCATTTT
CASSLDKYSNQPQHF
>TRBV20-1|12|TRBJ2-3|many|-
TGCAGCGGGAGCCCAAGCACAGATACGCAGTATTTT
CSGSPSTDTQYF
>TRBV6-5|18|TRBJ2-1|many|-
TGTGCCAGCAGTTACTCGAAACAGAGCTACAACTCCTACAATGAGCAGTTCTTC
CASSYSKQSYNSYNEQFF
>TRBV4-1|16|TRBJ1-1|many|-
TGCGCCAGCAGCCAATATCAGGGACCAATGAACACTGAAGCTTTCTTT
CASSQYQGPMNTEAFF
>TRBV7-2|14|TRBJ1-1|many|-
TGTGCCAGCAGCATTCAGGGTCGAATCTCGGCGGCTTTCTTT
CASSIQGRISAAFF
>TRBV6-1|11|TRBJ1-1|many|-
TGTGCCAGCAGCTTCCCCACTGAAGCTTTCTTT
CASSFPTEAFF
>TRBV7-3|17|TRBJ2-2|many|-
TGTGCCAGCAGCTTAAATCCGACAGGCGGAAACACCGGGGAGCTGTTTTTT
CASSLNPTGGNTGELFF
>TRBV28|12|TRBJ1-1|-|-
TGTGCCAGCATGTTGCGGAACACTGAAGCTTTCTTT
CASMLRNTEAFF
>TRBV28|20|TRBJ1-5|many|-
TGTGCCAGCAGTACCCTAAGGAGTTCGGTCCCCAACCTGAGCAATCAGCCCCAGCATTTT
CASSTLRSSVPNLSNQPQHF
>TRBV9|15|TRBJ2-3|-|-
TGTGCCAGCAGCGTAGTAGGGGATTCCACAGATACGCAGTATTTT
CASSVVGDSTDTQYF
>TRBV6-1|12|TRBJ1-1|-|-
TGTGCCAGCAGTCGCATTTACACTGAAGCTTTCTTT
CASSRIYTEAFF
>TRBV11-3|14|TRBJ2-2|many|-
TGTGCCAGCAGCTTATTAACAGGGACCGGGGAGCTGTTTTTT
CASSLLTGTGELFF